Each of the 25 T cell receptor beta chains below was sequenced from the same sample in a study of blood T cell repertoires in COVID-19 (dated by TCRdb to about 2020). The library came from the immunoSEQ multiplex PCR assay. Held by TCRdb, this immuneACCESS table contains in-frame sequences only and omits some clones. Under half of the omission traces to an unresolved V gene where checked; the cause of the rest is unknown. The sample has 120,000 or so clones on record, about 80% of them singletons. Together, the top ten hold 3.8% of the sample. Sequencing input: peripheral blood. The source of these receptors is a woman between 45 and 65 years old with acute or convalescent COVID-19.

V and J are TRBV28 and TRBJ1-5; D unresolved. Between the trimmed V and J ends, which lost 7 bases and 7 bases, there was a span of 11 bases. The germline V gene encodes CDR1 MDHEN and CDR2 SYDVKM. The CDR3 sequence is 12 residues long. This CDR3 reads CASKRSGQPQHF. In DNA form, the CDR3 reads TGTGCCAGCAAGAGGTCTGGCCAGCCCCAGCATTTT.

CDR3 protein: CASSTPTGGYTF. Written as DNA, the CDR3 is TGTGCCAGTAGTACCCCGACAGGAGGCTACACCTTC. The chain uses TRBV19 and TRBJ1-2; D might be TRBD1 (6 bases). Germline-derived CDR1 and CDR2 are LNHDA and SQIVND (reference sequence). There are 12 residues in the CDR3. V was trimmed by 4 bases and J by 8 bases, leaving 11 bases between them.

The chain couples TRBV11-2 to TRBJ2-3; possible D gene TRBD2, 6 bases. Deletions cut 3 bases from V and 8 bases from J, with 18 bases between. Germline CDR1 SGHAT, CDR2 FQNNGV. The CDR3 has 15 amino acids. This CDR3 reads CASSFGDHGSLTQYF. The CDR3 region has the DNA TGTGCCAGCAGCTTTGGGGACCACGGGAGTCTTACGCAGTATTTT.

In this sample, this clone turned up a few times. This chain links TRBV5-1 with TRBJ1-3; 7 bases align to TRBD1. CDR1 SGHRS and CDR2 YFSETQ come from the germline V gene. J gave up 2 bases and V 4 bases, and 9 bases lay outside the gene matches. This CDR3 has 16 amino acids. CDR3 loop: CASSERTGETGNTIYF. The DNA for the CDR3 is TGCGCCAGCAGCGAACGAACAGGGGAGACTGGAAACACCATATATTTT.

The CDR3 DNA reads TGTGCCAGCAGCTCCCAAGCGGCAGATACGCAGTATTTT. Translated: CASSSQAADTQYF. The chain joins TRBV5-6 to TRBJ2-3; D possibly corresponds to TRBD2 (5 bases). Germline V gene lookup returns CDR1 SGHDT and CDR2 YYEEEE. The V gene lost 3 bases and the J gene lost 4 bases, with 9 bases spanning the gap. The length of the CDR3 is 13 residues.

This sequence joins TRBV9 and TRBJ1-2, with D tentatively TRBD1 (5 bases). CDR1 and CDR2 (germline): SGDLS, YYNGEE. CDR3 length equals 16 residues. Trimming stripped 1 base from V and 0 bases from J, with 13 bases between. The CDR3 DNA follows: TGTGCCAGCAGCGTAAGCGCCGGACAAACTAACTATGGCTACACCTTC. This gives the protein CASSVSAGQTNYGYTF.

This chain joins TRBV21-1 and TRBJ2-7; the DNA was not compared with TRBD2, the D call given in the table. TRBV21-1 is marked as a pseudogene. The CDR3 spans 12 residues. CDR3 residues: CASSHEGSEQYF. For the CDR3, the DNA is TGTGCCAGCAGCCACGAGGGATCCGAGCAGTACTTC.

In this sample, this clone turned up once. This chain connects TRBV5-4 to TRBJ1-1; 7 nucleotides agree with TRBD1. This CDR3 contains 14 residues. CDR1 is SGHNT, CDR2 YYREEE, per germline (reference sequence). Trimming cost V 4 bases and J 5 bases; bases outside gene matches: 8. CDR3 coding DNA: TGTGCCAGCAGCATGACAGGGTCGGGGACTGAAGCTTTCTTT. This encodes CASSMTGSGTEAFF.

In this sample, this clone turned up once. This chain connects TRBV2 to TRBJ2-5, with TRBD2 matching 7 bases. V trimming: 7 bases; J trimming: 7 bases; junction bases outside the gene matches: 15. CDR1 is SNHLY, CDR2 FYNNEI, per germline. CDR3 length equals 15 residues. The CDR3 coding sequence is TGTGCCAGCACCCCCCAGGGAGGGCTGGGTGCGACCCAGTACTTC. Protein: CASTPQGGLGATQYF.

The chain couples TRBV30 to TRBJ1-1, with D possibly TRBD1 on 6 matching bases. The CDR3 loop spans 11 amino acids. Trimming left V 8 bases short and J 4 bases short, with 11 bases between. CDR1 is GTSNPN, CDR2 SVGIG, per germline (reference sequence). The CDR3 nucleotides read TGTGCCAGGACAGTCGTCACTGAAGCTTTCTTT. This encodes CARTVVTEAFF.

This rearrangement joins TRBV27 to TRBJ2-7, with D possibly TRBD1 on 6 matching bases. The CDR3 totals 16 residues. Germline V lookup: CDR1 MNHEY, CDR2 SMNVEV (reference sequence). Trimming removed 7 bases at V and 2 bases at J, with 21 bases between. The CDR3 loop reads CASTTLWGQGAYEQYF. The CDR3 DNA reads TGTGCCAGCACCACCCTTTGGGGACAAGGTGCCTACGAGCAGTACTTC.

In this sample, this clone turned up once. The V and J genes are TRBV28 and TRBJ2-1; 13 bases agree with TRBD2. The germline CDR1 and CDR2 sequences are MDHEN and SYDVKM. After removal of 6 bases from V and 9 bases from J, the junction contained 5 bases not matched to a gene. This CDR3 is built from 14 residues. The CDR3 DNA is TGTGCCAGCAGACTAGCGGGAGGGCATAGTGAGCAGTTCTTC. Amino acid sequence: CASRLAGGHSEQFF.

The chain is built from TRBV5-1 and TRBJ1-4; D is undetermined. Trimming pared 3 bases from V and 4 bases from J, leaving 13 bases between. Germline V gives CDR1 SGHRS, CDR2 YFSETQ. The CDR3 is 15 residues long. CDR3 in DNA: TGCGCCAGCAGCTCTGGAGCCGGGAATAATGAAAAACTGTTTTTT. Translated: CASSSGAGNNEKLFF.

The chain carries TRBV19 and TRBJ2-2; unclear D gene. Deletions cut 2 bases from V and 6 bases from J, with 7 bases between. This CDR3 region has 13 residues. Germline V CDR1 and CDR2: LNHDA, SQIVND (reference sequence). CDR3 protein: CASSIQSPGELFF. The CDR3 DNA follows: TGTGCCAGTAGTATACAGTCCCCCGGGGAGCTGTTTTTT.

The V call is TRBV9, the J call TRBJ1-2; the match to TRBD1 covers 10 bases. V was pared by 4 bases and J by 3 bases, with 6 bases of the junction left unmatched. This CDR3 has 15 residues. Germline CDR1 and CDR2: SGDLS and YYNGEE. This CDR3 reads CASSLRGTGDYGYTF. In DNA, the CDR3 is TGTGCCAGCAGCCTTAGAGGGACAGGGGACTATGGCTACACCTTC.

The J gene is TRBJ2-1, the V gene TRBV18; no clear D. Germline CDR1 reads KGHSH; CDR2 reads LQKENI. CDR3 size: 13 residues. V lost 3 bases to trimming and J lost 6 bases, with 9 bases between them. The CDR3, as DNA: TGTGCCAGCTCACCTACCCAAGCCAATGAGCAGTTCTTC. It yields the protein CASSPTQANEQFF.

In this sample, this clone turned up once. J is TRBJ2-1 and V is TRBV7-9, with a tentative D call TRBD1 (5 bases). With 11 bases removed from V and 3 bases from J, the gap between germline ends came to 8 bases. CDR1 SEHNR and CDR2 FQNEAQ come from the germline V gene (reference sequence). This CDR3 is 11 amino acids long. The CDR3 DNA sequence: TGTGCCGAAGGGGACTACAATGAGCAGTTCTTC. The encoded protein is CAEGDYNEQFF. The whole variable domain, remainder taken from reference TRBV7-9 and TRBJ2-1, is DTGVSQNPRHKITKRGQNVTFRCDPISEHNRLYWYRQTLGQGPEFLTYFQNEAQLEKSRLLSDRFSAERPKGSFSTLEIQRTEQGDSAMYLCAEGDYNEQFFGPGTRLTVL.

V usage is TRBV21-1 and J usage is TRBJ1-2; TRBD1, the D gene given by the table, was not confirmed from the DNA. TRBV21-1 is a known pseudogene. This CDR3 region has 14 residues. The CDR3 loop is CASSSRQGGYGYTF. CDR3 DNA sequence: TGTGCCAGCAGCTCCCGACAGGGGGGGTATGGCTACACCTTC.

The chain joins TRBV11-3 to TRBJ2-1; possible D gene TRBD2, 7 bases. Germline assignment: CDR1 SGHNT and CDR2 YENEEA. CDR3 size: 18 residues. The V end lost 0 bases, the J end lost 2 bases, and 17 bases lay between the germline ends. CDR3 loop: CASSLDLGGGLTYNEQFF. In DNA, the CDR3 is TGTGCCAGCAGCTTAGATCTGGGGGGGGGCCTAACCTACAATGAGCAGTTCTTC.

The chain employs TRBV3-1 (or the pseudogene TRBV3-2) and TRBJ2-7; D is undetermined. This CDR3 region has 11 residues. The germline CDR1 and CDR2 sequences are LGHDT and YNNKEL (reference sequence). Trimming shortened V by 2 bases and J by 3 bases, and 2 bases separated the two germline ends. CDR3 DNA: TGTGCCAGCAGCCAACTCTACGAGCAGTACTTC. Its protein is CASSQLYEQYF.

To note about this clone: One junction end does not reproduce the germline sequence, and a read error may be involved. The chain links TRBV7-7 to TRBJ2-7, with 10 bases identical to TRBD1. The CDR3 totals 15 residues. Germline values: CDR1 SSHAT, CDR2 FNYEAQ (reference sequence). CDR3 DNA: TGTGCTAGCAGCTTAGGGACAGGGGTAGGGTACGAGCAGTACTTC. The encoded protein is CASSLGTGVGYEQYF. The full variable domain, in which reference TRBV7-7 and TRBJ2-7 provide the parts outside the CDR3, is GAGVSQSPRYKVTKRGQDVTLRCDPISSHATLYWYQQALGQGPEFLTYFNYEAQPDKSGLPSDRFSAERPEGSISTLTIQRTEQRDSAMYRCASSLGTGVGYEQYFGPGTRLTVT.

The chain joins TRBV6-5 to TRBJ2-5; a possible D gene is TRBD2 (5 bases). The V and J ends lost 8 bases and 5 bases respectively, with 21 bases between them. Germline values: CDR1 MNHEY, CDR2 SVGAGI. CDR3 length: 15 residues. The CDR3 bases are TGTGCCAGCCGGGTCCTCACGAGCCCTAGCGAGACCCAGTACTTC. This encodes CASRVLTSPSETQYF.

The gene calls are TRBV2 and TRBJ2-4; 7 nucleotides line up with TRBD1. After removal of 6 bases from V and 3 bases from J, the junction contained 2 bases not matched to a gene. CDR3 length: 13 amino acids. Per germline, CDR1 SNHLY and CDR2 FYNNEI. The CDR3 sequence: CASSGDSKNIQYF. Written as DNA, the CDR3 is TGTGCCAGCAGCGGGGACAGCAAAAACATTCAGTACTTC.

As to this clone: Other nucleotide sequences in the sample specify the same CDR3. V is TRBV12-3 or TRBV12-4 and J is TRBJ1-2; D is uncertain. There are 12 residues in the CDR3. The V end lost 6 bases, the J end lost 0 bases, and 5 bases lay between the germline ends. The DNA for the CDR3 is TGTGCCAGCAGCCTATCTAACTATGGCTACACCTTC. It translates to CASSLSNYGYTF.

This clone was observed many times. This chain joins TRBV9 and TRBJ2-1; TRBD2 might be the D (7 bases). Trimming took 3 bases from V and 7 from J, leaving 20 bases between them. Looked up from germline, CDR1 is SGDLS and CDR2 is YYNGEE. The CDR3 covers 16 residues. The CDR3 region has the DNA TGTGCCAGCAGCGGTAGGGGGGGAGTTCTCCTGAATGAGCAGTTCTTC. Residues: CASSGRGGVLLNEQFF.